The present TCR beta chain was sequenced within a study of T cell repertoires in cytomegalovirus infection. Study overall: The study used recently identified HLA-C-restricted and well-studied HLA-B-restricted CMV epitopes.

Broader study findings: Dominating the ex vivo response were HLA-C-restricted CMV-specific TCR beta clonotypes.

Points on this clonotype: Its antigen is still unknown.

V shed 3 bases and J shed 7 bases, with 10 bases lying between them. The CDR3 loop spans 14 amino acids. TCRdb processed the reads anew with MiXCR; each CDR3 protein has one entry. The repertoire includes fewer than 200,000 distinct CDR3 sequences, about 22% of them detected once, and around a quarter sits in the top ten. The chain couples TRBV12-3 or TRBV12-4 to TRBJ1-6, with D possibly matching TRBD1 (6 bases). The sequence was obtained from a human donor in good health (CMV status not recorded). Some clones in this sample may be carry-over from other donors' samples. Sequencing used CD8+ T cells from cultured PBMCs, obtained from culture after CMV antigen stimulation. This CDR3 is CASSFRGGNSPLHF. CDR3 DNA: TGTGCCAGCAGTTTCAGGGGTGGGAATTCACCCCTCCACTTT.